The rows below give T cell receptor beta chains drawn from one sample of a study of T cells in localized non-small cell lung cancer. Sequenced by immunoSEQ multiplex PCR; TCRdb stores in-frame clones only, minus some. Among 70,000 to 95,000 clones listed, approximately 91% were seen once. The sample consisted of PBMCs, taken before any cancer treatment. These receptors were obtained from a woman aged 40-69 years with stage II squamous cell lung carcinoma. Each CDR3 is given with its conserved first and last residue. Fields, in order: D gene, V gene, CDR3 protein. A D gene is named only where the DNA matches it firmly.

>NA|TRBV7-7
CASSPGIGASYNEQFF
>NA|TRBV30
CAWREGRAPLHF
>NA|TRBV2
CASSEVRVAPETQGSTNEKLFF
>TRBD2|TRBV2
CASMGRGETQYF
>TRBD1|TRBV29-1
CSVTGTGSNQPQHF
>NA|TRBV6-1
CATQEAFF
>TRBD1|TRBV29-1
CSAGRDSQEAFF
>NA|TRBV7-9
CASSLAGANQPQHF
>NA|TRBV7-2
CASKKNTEAFF
>TRBD2|TRBV5-1
CASSLGILAGVYNEQFF
>TRBD1|TRBV6-1
CASSGRDRGGTDTQYF
>NA|TRBV5-6
CASSLDGPNTEAFF
>NA|TRBV5-1
CASSFAGSLTDTQYF
>NA|TRBV6-5
CATRAAGLNTEAFF
>NA|TRBV5-6
CASSPTRFTGELFF
>NA|TRBV5-4
CASSLGGVVSDTQYF
>NA|TRBV29-1
CSVKVGPPGYGYTF
>NA|TRBV15
CATSSSSGTRPNPGNTIYF
>NA|TRBV5-1
CASSLAAGNTIYF
>NA|TRBV28
CASSPLNEKLFF
>NA|TRBV4-1
CASSQEVGELFF
>TRBD1|TRBV19
CASSDRGPNTEAFF
>NA|TRBV7-8
CASSLAGLGKETQYF
>NA|TRBV15
CATSYHEGGRGAFF
>NA|TRBV19
CASSNQGFSETEAFF
>NA|TRBV14
CASSQDIAGPGTDTQYF
>TRBD2|TRBV19
CASSIVTGTSESGELFF
>NA|TRBV15
CATSGSRGNEQFF
>TRBD2|TRBV19
CASGLAGAIDTQYF
>NA|TRBV7-9
CASGASTYEQYF
>NA|TRBV12-1
CASSKDFYEQYF
>NA|TRBV5-1
CASSLASGDTEAFF
>NA|TRBV6-6
CASSFLGEGDEQYF
>NA|TRBV27
CASSFHPTSQNIQYF
>TRBD2|TRBV6-5
CASSRTSGFNEQFF
>TRBD1|TRBV2
CASRLDRGNTGELFF
>NA|TRBV19
CASSIRDLPTDTQYF
>NA|TRBV5-1
CASSLEGRSNQPQHF
>TRBD1|TRBV27
CASSLTGLGNTIYF
>NA|TRBV28
CASSSAVGFSNQPQHF
>TRBD1|TRBV7-9
CASSLMGQGRAYGYTF
>NA|TRBV29-1
CSVDRNEKLFF
>NA|TRBV10-2
CASSDERAFSYEQYF
>NA|TRBV6-5
CASSYRVKDSPLHF
>TRBD2|TRBV5-5
CASSSLPREGDEQFF
>NA|TRBV27
CASSFGGKDQPQHF
>NA|TRBV5-4
CASSRLDRKSYEQYF
>NA|TRBV6-1
CASSEGPSYPTEAFF
>TRBD2|TRBV5-4
CASSSTSGLLETQYF
>TRBD1|TRBV5-1
CASSLGQGRTEAFF
>NA|TRBV2
CATRQGRGGELFF
>NA|TRBV4-2
CASSQAGNTDTQYF